This TCR beta chain is from a study of blood T cell repertoires in COVID-19. Study in general: The analysed material was cDNA or gDNA that came from T cells, B-cell-depleted T cells, or PBMCs.

Sequencing used immunoSEQ multiplex PCR; TCRdb keeps in-frame clones, though not all of them. The profile covers 390,000 or so clones, with more than 80% appearing a single time and about 2.9% taken by the ten largest. The CDR3 consists of 17 residues. CDR1 MNHEY and CDR2 SVGEGT come from the germline V gene. The V gene end was trimmed by 6 bases and the J gene end by 2 bases; junction bases not matched to a gene: 14. Sequenced sample: peripheral blood. The TCR originated in a woman in her twenties or thirties with COVID-19, enrolled during active disease. This rearrangement joins TRBV6-2 or TRBV6-3 to TRBJ1-2, with 8 bases lining up with TRBD1. The CDR3 nucleotides read TGTGCCAGCAGCCCGATACCAGGGGGCGCGGGGAACTATGGCTACACCTTC. This translates into CASSPIPGGAGNYGYTF.